This TCR beta chain was recovered during a study of cytomegalovirus exposure and HLA in healthy donors. Study-wide results and caveats: One cluster of highly shared sequence variants probably arose as a sequencing artifact.

PCR amplification relied on 60 Vbeta primers (plus 13 Jbeta primers). The repertoire was sequenced with immunoSEQ multiplex PCR; TCRdb's copy has only in-frame clones and lacks some. This sample has about 130,000 clones, with under 90% found just once. After removal of 0 bases from V and 2 bases from J, the junction contained 3 bases not matched to a gene. CDR3 length: 15 residues. Germline lookup yields CDR1 SGDLS and CDR2 YYNGEE. Worth noting for this clone: Its specificity is not known.

This receptor was obtained from a woman aged 40 to 50 in good health and CMV-seropositive. The source material was PBMCs. The J gene is TRBJ2-3, the V gene TRBV9; TRBD1 matches 7 bases. Written as DNA, the CDR3 is TGTGCCAGCAGCGTAGGGACAGGTAACACAGATACGCAGTATTTT. Translation: CASSVGTGNTDTQYF.